Reported below is one T cell receptor (beta chain). This clone's antigen is unknown. Per-nucleotide qualities are absent, and no much larger clonotype sits a single base away. This entry comes from a study of T cell repertoires in cytomegalovirus infection (dated by TCRdb to about 2019). About the full investigation: Donor HLA type was relevant to the analysis, because carriage of CMV infection together with the matching HLA type was indicated by public TCR beta signatures.

Sequencing relied on an Illumina HiSeq 1500. TCRdb handled the public reads itself, with Q25 trimming in fastp and clone calling in MiXCR, and kept productive beta chains. Rows merge per CDR3 protein into single entries with the most common DNA and genes. The sample contains about 180,000 distinct CDR3 sequences, roughly 15% of them found a single time. The ten largest account for under 30% of the sample. Looking up the germline V gene yields CDR1 SNHLY and CDR2 FYNNEI. The CDR3 goes from the cysteine to the phenylalanine over 15 residues. The kept DNA is CDR3 alone, 45 bases in frame from the first base. The junction carries 19 bases between V and J, which are trimmed by 6 bases and 4 bases respectively. What the study reported, not specific to this receptor: In both this cohort and an independent approximately 350-donor cohort, the cumulative frequency of public TCR beta family members distinguished carriers of CMV infection plus the relevant HLA type. The ex vivo response was dominated by HLA-C-restricted CMV-specific TCR beta clonotypes, which also provided the single most frequent clonotype in two of eight donors.

Sequenced material: CD8+ T cells from PBMCs. The receptor comes from a human donor in good health (CMV status not recorded). Some clones in this sample may be carry-over from other donors' samples. The chain links TRBV2 with TRBJ2-7; a tentative D match to TRBD1 spans 5 bases. The CDR3 reads CASRDILRVGYEQYF. The DNA sequence is given as TGTGCCAGCAGGGACATCCTCAGGGTAGGTTACGAGCAGTACTTC.